A single sample is the source of the 20 T cell receptor beta chains below, sequenced in a study of blood T cell repertoires in COVID-19. Profiling relied on immunoSEQ multiplex PCR, and the TCRdb table lists in-frame clones only, not all of them. The sample records roughly 190,000 clones, around 81% being singletons. The source material was peripheral blood. These receptor sequences come from a woman aged 40 to 49 with COVID-19, enrolled during active disease.

The chain joins TRBV6-5 to TRBJ1-2; 10 bases agree with TRBD1. The CDR3 has 15 amino acids. Germline trimming cut 7 bases from V and 6 bases from J; bases unmatched to any gene: 11. Germline CDR1 is MNHEY and CDR2 is SVGAGI. CDR3 sequence (DNA): TGTGCCAGCACATTCCCTCTGACAGGGGGCGATGGCTACACCTTC. Translated: CASTFPLTGGDGYTF.

This clone was recorded only once. This rearrangement joins TRBV19 to TRBJ1-5, with D tentatively TRBD1 (6 bases). Trimming pared 3 bases from V and 1 base from J, leaving 13 bases between. The CDR3 consists of 16 residues. Germline CDR1 and CDR2: LNHDA and SQIVND (reference sequence). CDR3 in DNA: TGTGCCAGTAGTATTACTCTCAGGGGCAGCAATCAGCCCCAGCATTTT. It specifies CASSITLRGSNQPQHF.

The chain couples TRBV6-5 to TRBJ1-6; D may be TRBD1 (5 bases). Germline V CDR1 and CDR2: MNHEY, SVGAGI. The CDR3 contains 14 residues. Trimming took 3 bases from V and 7 from J, leaving 10 bases between them. CDR3 in amino acids: CASSYDSTNSPLHF. In DNA, the CDR3 is TGTGCCAGCAGTTATGACAGTACGAATTCACCCCTCCACTTT.

The sample holds many counts of this clone. The chain uses TRBV6-5 and TRBJ1-4; D gene unclear. CDR1 is MNHEY and CDR2 is SVGAGI in the germline V gene. CDR3 length equals 15 residues. Trimming shortened V by 6 bases and J by 7 bases, and 18 bases separated the two germline ends. The CDR3 DNA follows: TGTGCCAGCAGCACCTTACTCCTAGCTACTGAAAAACTGTTTTTT. Translated, it gives CASSTLLLATEKLFF.

The rearrangement links TRBV29-1 to TRBJ2-3, with D perhaps TRBD1 (7 bases). Germline V lookup: CDR1 SQVTM, CDR2 ANQGSEA. Trimming removed 8 bases from V and 10 bases from J, with 22 bases in between. The CDR3 is 13 amino acids. CDR3 loop: CSIDSRGDHSQYF. CDR3 bases: TGCAGCATCGATTCCAGGGGGGATCATTCGCAGTATTTT.

This chain uses TRBV2 with TRBJ1-2; 7 bases are a match to TRBD1. With 5 bases clipped from V and 2 bases from J, the junction kept 2 bases outside the gene matches. Germline V gene data show CDR1 as SNHLY and CDR2 as FYNNEI. The CDR3 sequence is 13 residues long. Here the CDR3 DNA reads TGTGCCAGCAGTCGGGACAGAAACTATGGCTACACCTTC. It is translated as CASSRDRNYGYTF.

The rearrangement uses TRBV2 and TRBJ1-3; D not resolved. Germline V lookup: CDR1 SNHLY, CDR2 FYNNEI. The V end lost 5 bases, the J end lost 1 base, and 6 bases lay between the germline ends. CDR3 length: 13 residues. CDR3 coding DNA: TGTGCCAGCAGTCCGGGATCTGGAAACACCATATATTTT. Translating it yields CASSPGSGNTIYF. Full variable domain (rest looked up from reference TRBV2 and TRBJ1-3): EPEVTQTPSHQVTQMGQEVILRCVPISNHLYFYWYRQILGQKVEFLVSFYNNEISEKSEIFDDQFSVERPDGSNFTLKIRSTKLEDSAMYFCASSPGSGNTIYFGEGSWLTVV.

The V and J genes are TRBV28 and TRBJ2-1, with TRBD2 identical over 11 bases. The CDR3 spans 14 residues. CDR1 is MDHEN, CDR2 SYDVKM, per germline. V was pared by 8 bases and J by 5 bases, with 5 bases of the junction left unmatched. CDR3 DNA: TGTGCCAGCCGGCTAGCGGGAGGTAACAATGAGCAGTTCTTC. The encoded protein is CASRLAGGNNEQFF.

In DNA, the CDR3 is TGTGCCAGCAGCGTAGAGGGACAGGGGGGATCCTACGAGCAGTACGTC. It is translated as CASSVEGQGGSYEQYV. This chain uses TRBV9 with TRBJ2-7; 11 bases are a match to TRBD1. Unmatched junction bases numbered 3, after V lost 0 bases and J lost 1 base. CDR1 is SGDLS, CDR2 YYNGEE, per germline. The CDR3 loop spans 16 amino acids.

The V and J genes are TRBV15 and TRBJ2-1; the match to TRBD1 covers 7 bases. The CDR3 extends over 13 amino acids. Germline V gene sequence: CDR1 LNHNV, CDR2 YYDKDF (reference sequence). The V and J ends lost 6 bases and 7 bases, in that order; junction bases with no gene match: 6. The CDR3 DNA is TGTGCCACCAGAGAGACAGGGTCGAATGAGCAGTTCTTC. Protein sequence: CATRETGSNEQFF.

The chain couples TRBV29-1 to TRBJ2-7, with no clear D. V was trimmed by 5 bases and J by 2 bases, leaving 13 bases between them. This CDR3 region has 13 residues. The germline V gene has CDR1 SQVTM and CDR2 ANQGSEA. This CDR3 is CSVSSGRAYEQYF. CDR3 sequence (DNA): TGCAGCGTTTCGTCTGGTAGAGCCTACGAGCAGTACTTC.

This sequence joins TRBV19 and TRBJ2-6, with 8 positions matching TRBD1. Germline CDR1 LNHDA, CDR2 SQIVND (reference sequence). Trimming cost V 5 bases and J 3 bases; bases outside gene matches: 9. The CDR3 covers 17 residues. CDR3: CASSPPAGGLGANVLTF. In nucleotides, the CDR3 is TGTGCCAGTAGTCCTCCAGCAGGGGGCCTTGGGGCCAACGTCCTGACTTTC.

This sequence joins TRBV7-8 and TRBJ2-3, with 9 bases identical to TRBD1. The CDR3 length is 16 residues. Germline V gives CDR1 SGHVS, CDR2 FQNEAQ. Trimming at V came to 1 base and at J to 6 bases, leaving 8 bases not matched to a gene. This chain's CDR3 is CASSLVGTGSVDTQYF. CDR3 nucleotides: TGTGCCAGCAGCTTAGTAGGGACAGGGAGTGTGGATACGCAGTATTTT.

The gene calls are TRBV5-4 and TRBJ2-2; 11 bases line up with TRBD1. Germline CDR1 reads SGHNT; CDR2 reads YYREEE (reference sequence). CDR3 length: 15 amino acids. V trimming: 4 bases; J trimming: 1 base; junction bases outside the gene matches: 0. This CDR3 reads CASSGTGGNTGELFF. In DNA form, the CDR3 reads TGTGCCAGCAGCGGGACAGGGGGGAACACCGGGGAGCTGTTTTTT.

This clone was detected only once. The V and J genes are TRBV28 and TRBJ1-2; the D is unclear. This CDR3 contains 14 residues. The germline gives CDR1 MDHEN, CDR2 SYDVKM. Trimming stripped 1 base from V and 0 bases from J, with 6 bases between. CDR3 nucleotides: TGTGCCAGCAGTTTATCGTTTGCTAACTATGGCTACACCTTC. Translating it yields CASSLSFANYGYTF.

This rearrangement joins TRBV18 to TRBJ1-1; D is perhaps TRBD1 (6 bases). This CDR3 region has 14 residues. Germline V lookup: CDR1 KGHSH, CDR2 LQKENI. The germline V and J ends were trimmed by 1 base and 3 bases, with 9 bases remaining between them. In DNA, the CDR3 is TGTGCCAGCTCACCACGCGAGGGGGACACTGAAGCTTTCTTT. It specifies CASSPREGDTEAFF.

The V gene is TRBV19, the J gene TRBJ1-1, with TRBD1 identical over 9 bases. The CDR3 totals 14 residues. Trimming removed 4 bases from V and 2 bases from J; junction bases left unmatched: 2. CDR1 is LNHDA and CDR2 is SQIVND in the germline V gene (reference sequence). Here the CDR3 DNA reads TGTGCCAGTAGTAGGGACAGGGAAAACACTGAAGCTTTCTTT. Protein: CASSRDRENTEAFF.

The chain employs TRBV11-2 and TRBJ2-1, with D unresolved. The ends were cut back, 4 bases at V and 10 bases at J, with 17 bases in the middle. CDR1 is SGHAT, CDR2 FQNNGV, per germline. The CDR3 consists of 14 residues. The CDR3 protein is CASSSRSRGEEQFF. DNA of the CDR3: TGTGCCAGCAGCTCTAGGTCAAGAGGAGAGGAGCAGTTCTTC. Full variable domain (missing parts from reference TRBV11-2 and TRBJ2-1): EAGVAQSPRYKIIEKRQSVAFWCNPISGHATLYWYQQILGQGPKLLIQFQNNGVVDDSQLPKDRFSAERLKGVDSTLKIQPAKLEDSAVYLCASSSRSRGEEQFFGPGTRLTVL.

V and J are TRBV6-5 and TRBJ1-1; D perhaps matches TRBD1 (5 bases). Germline CDR1 is MNHEY and CDR2 is SVGAGI. Trimming took off 5 bases at V and 1 base at J, with 11 bases between the two ends. The CDR3 spans 14 residues. CDR3 coding DNA: TGTGCCAGCAGTAATAGACAGAAGAACACTGAAGCTTTCTTT. Translation: CASSNRQKNTEAFF.

This clone was detected only once. The rearrangement joins TRBV2 to TRBJ2-2; D remains ambiguous. V shed 6 bases and J shed 4 bases, with 12 bases lying between them. Looked up from germline, CDR1 is SNHLY and CDR2 is FYNNEI. This CDR3 region has 14 residues. The CDR3 DNA reads TGTGCCAGCAGCGAAAATCGGGTCACCGGGGAGCTGTTTTTT. Protein: CASSENRVTGELFF. The full variable domain, with the rest looked up from reference TRBV2 and TRBJ2-2, is EPEVTQTPSHQVTQMGQEVILRCVPISNHLYFYWYRQILGQKVEFLVSFYNNEISEKSEIFDDQFSVERPDGSNFTLKIRSTKLEDSAMYFCASSENRVTGELFFGEGSRLTVL.